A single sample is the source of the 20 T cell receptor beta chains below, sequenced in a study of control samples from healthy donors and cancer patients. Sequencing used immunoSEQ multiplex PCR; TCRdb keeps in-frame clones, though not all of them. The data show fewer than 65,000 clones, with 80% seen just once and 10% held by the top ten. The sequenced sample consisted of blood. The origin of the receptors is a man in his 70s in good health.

Here the CDR3 reads CASSPKGLAFSYNEQFF. CDR3 sequence (DNA): TGTGCCAGCAGCCCCAAGGGCCTAGCCTTCTCCTACAATGAGCAGTTCTTC. V usage is TRBV3-1 (or the pseudogene TRBV3-2) and J usage is TRBJ2-1, with D perhaps matching TRBD2 (5 bases). This CDR3 contains 17 residues. The germline gives CDR1 LGHDT, CDR2 YNNKEL (reference sequence). Trimming cost V 4 bases and J 0 bases, with 16 bases left between them.

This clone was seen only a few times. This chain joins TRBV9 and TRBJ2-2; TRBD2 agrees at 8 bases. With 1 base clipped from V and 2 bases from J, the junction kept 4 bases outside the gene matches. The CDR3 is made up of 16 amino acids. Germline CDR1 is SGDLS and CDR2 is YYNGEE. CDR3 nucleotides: TGTGCCAGCAGCGTACAGGCGGGAGGTAACACCGGGGAGCTGTTTTTT. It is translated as CASSVQAGGNTGELFF.

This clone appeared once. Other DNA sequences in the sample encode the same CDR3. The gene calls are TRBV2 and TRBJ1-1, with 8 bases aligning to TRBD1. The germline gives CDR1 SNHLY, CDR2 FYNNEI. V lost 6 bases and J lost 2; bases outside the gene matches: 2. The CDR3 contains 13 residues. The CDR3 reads CASSDRGNTEAFF. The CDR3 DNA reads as TGTGCCAGCAGCGACAGGGGCAACACTGAAGCTTTCTTT.

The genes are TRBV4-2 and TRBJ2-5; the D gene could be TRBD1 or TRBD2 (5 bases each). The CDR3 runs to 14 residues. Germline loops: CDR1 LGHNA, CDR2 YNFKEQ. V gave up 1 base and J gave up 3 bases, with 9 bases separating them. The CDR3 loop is CASSQGGTKETQYF. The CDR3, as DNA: TGTGCCAGCAGCCAAGGGGGGACCAAAGAGACCCAGTACTTC.

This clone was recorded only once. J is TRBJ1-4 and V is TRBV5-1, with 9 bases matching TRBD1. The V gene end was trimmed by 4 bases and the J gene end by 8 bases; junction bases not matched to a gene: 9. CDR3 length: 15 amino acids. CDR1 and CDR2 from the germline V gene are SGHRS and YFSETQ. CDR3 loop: CASSGAGTGLEKLFF. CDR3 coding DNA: TGCGCCAGCAGCGGCGCCGGGACAGGGTTAGAAAAACTGTTTTTT.

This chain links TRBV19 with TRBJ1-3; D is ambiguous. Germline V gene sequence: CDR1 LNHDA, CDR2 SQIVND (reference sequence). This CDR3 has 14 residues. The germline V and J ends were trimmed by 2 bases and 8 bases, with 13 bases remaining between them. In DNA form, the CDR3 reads TGTGCCAGTAGTATACCCGGGGTCCCTCACACCATATATTTT. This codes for CASSIPGVPHTIYF.

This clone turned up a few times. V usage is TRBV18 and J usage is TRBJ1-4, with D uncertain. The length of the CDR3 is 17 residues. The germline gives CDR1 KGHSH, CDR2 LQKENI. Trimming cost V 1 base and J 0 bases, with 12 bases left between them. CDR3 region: CASSPRRPVATNEKLFF. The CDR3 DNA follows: TGTGCCAGCTCACCACGTCGCCCAGTCGCAACTAATGAAAAACTGTTTTTT.

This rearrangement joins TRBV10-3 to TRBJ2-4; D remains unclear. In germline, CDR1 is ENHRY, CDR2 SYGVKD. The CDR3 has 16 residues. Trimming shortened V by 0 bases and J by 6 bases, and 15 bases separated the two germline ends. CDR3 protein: CAISESWPQKGNIQYF. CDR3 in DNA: TGTGCCATCAGTGAGTCGTGGCCCCAAAAGGGAAACATTCAGTACTTC.

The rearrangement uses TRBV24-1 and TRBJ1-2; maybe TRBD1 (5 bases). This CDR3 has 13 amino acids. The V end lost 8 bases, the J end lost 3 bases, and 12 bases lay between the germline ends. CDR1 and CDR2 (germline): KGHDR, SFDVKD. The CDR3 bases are TGTGCCACCAAGGCGGGGGACCACTATGGCTACACCTTC. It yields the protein CATKAGDHYGYTF.

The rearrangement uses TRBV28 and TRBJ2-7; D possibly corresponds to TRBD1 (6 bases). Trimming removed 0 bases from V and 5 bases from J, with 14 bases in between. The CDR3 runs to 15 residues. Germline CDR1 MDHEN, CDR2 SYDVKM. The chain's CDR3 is CASSLWEQGRHEQYF. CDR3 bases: TGTGCCAGCAGTTTATGGGAACAGGGTCGCCACGAGCAGTACTTC.

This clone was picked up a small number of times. CDR3 bases: TGTGCCAGTAGTATCTTTGTGGCAGGTGGACAGCCCCAGCATTTT. Encoded protein: CASSIFVAGGQPQHF. The gene calls are TRBV19 and TRBJ1-5; D remains ambiguous. Germline V gene sequence: CDR1 LNHDA, CDR2 SQIVND (reference sequence). The germline V and J ends were trimmed by 3 bases and 7 bases, with 16 bases remaining between them. The CDR3 runs 15 residues.

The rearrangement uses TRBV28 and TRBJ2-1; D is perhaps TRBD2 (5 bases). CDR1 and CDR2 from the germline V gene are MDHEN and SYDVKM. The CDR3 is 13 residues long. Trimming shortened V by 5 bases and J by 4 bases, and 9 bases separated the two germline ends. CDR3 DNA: TGTGCCAGCAGTCCCCCGGGGTACAATGAGCAGTTCTTC. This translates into CASSPPGYNEQFF.

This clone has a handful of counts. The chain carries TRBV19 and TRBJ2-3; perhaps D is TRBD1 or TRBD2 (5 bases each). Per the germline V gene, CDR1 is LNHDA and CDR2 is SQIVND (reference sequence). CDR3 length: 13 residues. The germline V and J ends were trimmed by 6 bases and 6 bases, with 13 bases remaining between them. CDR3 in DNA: TGTGCCAGTAGCGGGACCCCCAAGGATACGCAGTATTTT. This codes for CASSGTPKDTQYF.

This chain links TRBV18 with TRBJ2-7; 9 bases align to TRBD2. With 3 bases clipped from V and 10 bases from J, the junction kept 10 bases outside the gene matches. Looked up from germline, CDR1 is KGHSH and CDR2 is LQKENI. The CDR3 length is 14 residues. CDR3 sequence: CASSPGTSPTSQYF. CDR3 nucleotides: TGTGCCAGCTCACCCGGGACTAGCCCGACTAGTCAGTACTTC.

DNA for the CDR3: TGTGCCAGCAGCGCCACCCCGGCAGGGAGCGAGCAGTACTTC. Translated: CASSATPAGSEQYF. The gene calls are TRBV5-6 and TRBJ2-7; D tentatively fits TRBD1 or TRBD2 (5 bases each). This CDR3 is built from 14 residues. From germline, CDR1 is SGHDT and CDR2 YYEEEE. Trimming removed 4 bases from V and 6 bases from J, with 17 bases in between.

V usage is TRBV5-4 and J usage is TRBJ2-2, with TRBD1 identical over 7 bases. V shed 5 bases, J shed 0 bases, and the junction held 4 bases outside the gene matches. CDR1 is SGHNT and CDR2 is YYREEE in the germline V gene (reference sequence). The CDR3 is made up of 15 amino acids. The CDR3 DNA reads TGTGCCAGCAGACACGGGACAGCGAACACCGGGGAGCTGTTTTTT. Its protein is CASRHGTANTGELFF.

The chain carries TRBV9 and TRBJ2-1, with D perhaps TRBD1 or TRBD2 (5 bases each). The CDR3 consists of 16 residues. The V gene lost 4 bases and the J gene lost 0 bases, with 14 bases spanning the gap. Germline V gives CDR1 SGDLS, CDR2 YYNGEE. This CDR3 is CASSPQGTHSYNEQFF. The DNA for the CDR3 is TGTGCCAGCAGCCCTCAAGGGACCCACTCCTACAATGAGCAGTTCTTC.

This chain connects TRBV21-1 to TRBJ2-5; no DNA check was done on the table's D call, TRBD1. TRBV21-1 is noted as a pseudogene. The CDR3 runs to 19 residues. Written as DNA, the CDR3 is TGTGCCAGCAGCAAAAATCCGGTGGCCCCACAGGGGGTATGGGAGACCCAGTACTTC. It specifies CASSKNPVAPQGVWETQYF.

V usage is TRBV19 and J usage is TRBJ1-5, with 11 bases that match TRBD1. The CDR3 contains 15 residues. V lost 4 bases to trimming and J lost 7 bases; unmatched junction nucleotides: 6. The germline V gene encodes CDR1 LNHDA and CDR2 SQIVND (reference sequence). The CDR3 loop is CASSTTGTGGQPQHF. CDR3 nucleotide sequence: TGTGCCAGTAGTACAACCGGGACAGGGGGGCAGCCCCAGCATTTT.

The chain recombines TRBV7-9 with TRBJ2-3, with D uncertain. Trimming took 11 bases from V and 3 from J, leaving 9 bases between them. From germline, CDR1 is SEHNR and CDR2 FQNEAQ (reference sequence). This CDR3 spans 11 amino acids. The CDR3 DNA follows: TGTGCCTCCGGCCGGACAGATACGCAGTATTTT. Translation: CASGRTDTQYF.